This is a list of T cell receptor beta chains from one sample in a study of identical twins. TCRdb reprocessed the 5' RACE reads with MiXCR, giving one entry per CDR3 protein. The sample shows roughly 700,000 distinct CDR3 sequences, around 8.3% of them seen only once. These sequences were also reported in another study, on yellow fever vaccine responses in identical twins.

The sample comprised PBMCs. All receptors derive from a woman between 18 and 30 years old in good health. Both conserved end residues are trimmed from each CDR3. The order of the fields is V gene, D gene, CDR3 protein. The D gene is left open where the match is weak.

V: TRBV6-1; D: NA; CDR3: ASREVGGIRYEQF
V: TRBV6-1; D: NA; CDR3: ASSSRDTYTDTQY
V: TRBV7-9; D: TRBD1; CDR3: ASSLRGQGANEQF
V: TRBV5-5; D: NA; CDR3: AIVPGPLSYEQY
V: TRBV3-1; D: TRBD2; CDR3: ASGLRTSGQETQY
V: TRBV24-1; D: TRBD1; CDR3: ATSDSTGAIQETQY
V: TRBV7-6; D: TRBD1; CDR3: ASSLRTGGNTGELF
V: TRBV10-3; D: TRBD2; CDR3: AISELGTSGFFYEQY
V: TRBV6-1; D: TRBD1; CDR3: ASSPFLRAGGNEQY
V: TRBV7-9; D: TRBD1; CDR3: ASSFGTGGAEKLF
V: TRBV6-4; D: NA; CDR3: ATAPQGTYTGELF
V: TRBV28; D: NA; CDR3: ASLIPGSGNTIY
V: TRBV7-9; D: TRBD1; CDR3: ASSLAGTGQNSPLH
V: TRBV5-1; D: NA; CDR3: ASSLIPDTEAF
V: TRBV28; D: TRBD1; CDR3: ASRKDRVSSEQY
V: TRBV5-6; D: NA; CDR3: ASSRGPKSYEQY
V: TRBV29-1; D: NA; CDR3: SVEDPTRRARGYT
V: TRBV6-2/TRBV6-3; D: NA; CDR3: ASSYPYGGRTDTQY
V: TRBV20-1; D: NA; CDR3: SARRPTTDTQY
V: TRBV5-5; D: NA; CDR3: ASSPHSETAYERY
V: TRBV4-3; D: NA; CDR3: ASSQGRFGDSPLH
V: TRBV28; D: TRBD1; CDR3: ASSLGDRVDTQY
V: TRBV20-1; D: NA; CDR3: SARRESDTQY
V: TRBV30; D: TRBD1; CDR3: AWKAGTGEKLF